This TCR beta chain was captured by sequencing in a study of regulatory T cells in long-lasting Graves disease. The time point: newly diagnosed GD, antithyroid drugs for less than 3 months. Scientists built the TCR library using RNA that was extracted from PBMCs. American Thyroid Association guidelines defined Graves' disease diagnosis. The patients were drawn from one endocrinology department in Xi'an, China. Nine milliliters of peripheral blood were taken and placed in EDTA tubes. Study-level results: TRBV28, TRBJ1-2 and TRBJ2-5 emerged as the favored segments in persistent disease.

This clonotype was recorded many times. Its matching antigen is unknown. CDR3-region Arm-PCR and iRepertoire HTBI primers produced the TCR beta libraries. A single record per CDR3 protein comes from TCRdb applying MiXCR to the multiplex PCR reads. The profile shows some 500,000 distinct CDR3 sequences, about 16% of them singletons. CDR3 length: 13 residues. Per germline, CDR1 SNHLY and CDR2 FYNNEI. The trim removed 6 bases at V and 2 bases at J, leaving 4 bases unmatched. The sample also formed part of further work on T cells in Graves' hyperthyroidism and ophthalmopathy.

This chain links TRBV2 with TRBJ2-7, with TRBD2 matching over 7 bases. The receptor comes from a woman aged 35-60 years with Graves disease. Sequencing was performed on peripheral blood mononuclear cells (PBMCs), taken at new diagnosis, from a patient treated with antithyroid drugs. This chain's CDR3 is CASSQGLAYEQYF. The CDR3 DNA sequence: TGTGCCAGCAGCCAAGGACTAGCCTACGAGCAGTACTTC.